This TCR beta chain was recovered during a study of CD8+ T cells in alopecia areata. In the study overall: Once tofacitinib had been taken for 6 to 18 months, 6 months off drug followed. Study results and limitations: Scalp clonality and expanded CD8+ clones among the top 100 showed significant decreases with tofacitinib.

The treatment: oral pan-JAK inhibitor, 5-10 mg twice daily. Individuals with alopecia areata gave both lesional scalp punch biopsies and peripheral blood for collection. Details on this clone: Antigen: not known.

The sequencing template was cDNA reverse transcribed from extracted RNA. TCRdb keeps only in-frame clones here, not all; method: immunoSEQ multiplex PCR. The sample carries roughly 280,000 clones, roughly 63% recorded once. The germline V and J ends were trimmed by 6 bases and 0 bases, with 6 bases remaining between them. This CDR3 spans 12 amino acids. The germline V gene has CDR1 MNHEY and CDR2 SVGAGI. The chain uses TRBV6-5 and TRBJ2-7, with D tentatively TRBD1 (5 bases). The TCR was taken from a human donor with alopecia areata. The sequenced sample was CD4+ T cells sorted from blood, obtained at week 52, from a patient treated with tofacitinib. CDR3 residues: CASRQDSYEQYF. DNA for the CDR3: TGTGCCAGCAGACAGGACTCCTACGAGCAGTACTTC.